The 9 T cell receptor beta chains in this list originate from one sample, sequenced in a study of naive and memory T cell subsets. An equimolar mix of two oligonucleotides served as the beta constant-region primer for TRBC1 and TRBC2. TCRdb fed the UMI-ligation and nested PCR reads into MiXCR, producing one record per CDR3 protein. The sample has tens of thousands of distinct CDR3 sequences; roughly 13% are singletons. Sequencing was carried out using effector memory CD4+ T cells from blood. Subset specified: effector memory, CD45RA- CD27-. These receptors were taken from a human donor in good health.

This clonotype was counted ten times or more. The V call is TRBV12-3 or TRBV12-4, the J call TRBJ2-7; D unclear. There are 13 residues in the CDR3. The germline V and J ends were trimmed by 5 bases and 6 bases, with 14 bases remaining between them. CDR3: CASSQTWVSEQYF. CDR3 DNA: TGTGCCAGCAGTCAAACTTGGGTGTCCGAGCAGTACTTC.

This clonotype has just a few counts. This sequence joins TRBV20-1 and TRBJ2-7; 9 nucleotides line up with TRBD2. CDR3 size: 14 residues. CDR1 and CDR2 (germline): DFQATT, SNEGSKA (reference sequence). V lost 3 bases and J lost 2; bases outside the gene matches: 5. The CDR3 DNA reads as TGCAGTGCTAGTTATAGCGGGAGAGCCTACGAGCAGTACTTC. It yields the protein CSASYSGRAYEQYF.

This clonotype was observed at least ten times. CDR3: CASRTGTGSRGELFF. In DNA, the CDR3 is TGTGCCAGCAGGACCGGGACAGGGTCTCGAGGGGAGCTGTTTTTT. The chain carries TRBV7-2 and TRBJ2-2, with 9 bases lining up with TRBD1. V lost 6 bases and J lost 8; bases outside the gene matches: 10. The length of the CDR3 is 15 residues. Germline lookup yields CDR1 SGHTA and CDR2 FQGNSA.

The chain joins TRBV20-1 to TRBJ2-5; 7 bases map to TRBD2. Looked up from germline, CDR1 is DFQATT and CDR2 is SNEGSKA (reference sequence). This CDR3 region has 13 residues. V lost 3 bases and J lost 4; bases outside the gene matches: 5. CDR3 DNA sequence: TGCAGTGCTAGCGGTCCGGGAGGAGAGACCCAGTACTTC. Translated: CSASGPGGETQYF.

In its sample, this clonotype was seen a few times. This CDR3 is CSARDPGRSVRNQPQHF. CDR3 in DNA: TGCAGTGCTAGAGATCCGGGACGAAGTGTAAGGAATCAGCCCCAGCATTTT. The chain links TRBV20-1 to TRBJ1-5; possibly TRBD1 for D (5 bases). The V end lost 0 bases, the J end lost 4 bases, and 19 bases lay between the germline ends. Germline loops: CDR1 DFQATT, CDR2 SNEGSKA (reference sequence). This CDR3 is 17 amino acids long.

This clonotype was counted ten times or more. The chain joins TRBV30 to TRBJ1-3; D not certain. Germline values: CDR1 GTSNPN, CDR2 SVGIG (reference sequence). The CDR3 sequence is 13 residues long. V lost 6 bases and J lost 0, with 9 bases in between. The CDR3 bases are TGTGCCTGTAGGCCGAGCTCTGGAAACACCATATATTTT. Translated, it gives CACRPSSGNTIYF.

This sequence joins TRBV5-1 and TRBJ2-1, with D possibly TRBD2 on 5 matching bases. The CDR3 has 16 amino acids. Germline values: CDR1 SGHRS, CDR2 YFSETQ. Trimming removed 0 bases from V and 5 bases from J, with 15 bases in between. The CDR3 DNA follows: TGCGCCAGCAGCTTGGAGCGGACTGTAGCAAACAATGAGCAGTTCTTC. This codes for CASSLERTVANNEQFF.

Here the CDR3 DNA reads TGTGCCAGCAGCCAACTTAGCGGGAGGCCCTACAATGAGCAGTTCTTC. This encodes CASSQLSGRPYNEQFF. V and J are TRBV14 and TRBJ2-1; 10 positions match TRBD2. Losses at the gene ends were 2 bases for V and 2 bases for J; bases not matched to a gene: 3. CDR3 size: 16 residues. Germline V gene data show CDR1 as SGHDN and CDR2 as FVKESK.

This clonotype was picked up many times. The V and J genes are TRBV9 and TRBJ2-3; D is undetermined. CDR3 length equals 12 residues. V dropped 6 bases and J dropped 3 bases, with 8 bases sitting between them. Per germline, CDR1 SGDLS and CDR2 YYNGEE. The CDR3 is CASTPITDTQYF. The CDR3 coding sequence is TGTGCCAGCACCCCCATAACAGATACGCAGTATTTT. Complete variable domain (other parts from reference TRBV9 and TRBJ2-3): DSGVTQTPKHLITATGQRVTLRCSPRSGDLSVYWYQQSLDQGLQFLIQYYNGEERAKGNILERFSAQQFPDLHSELNLSSLELGDSALYFCASTPITDTQYFGPGTRLTVL.